This entry describes one T cell receptor beta chain. The CDR3 covers 14 residues. Trimming cost V 4 bases and J 0 bases, with 7 bases left between them. Looked up from germline, CDR1 is MNHEY and CDR2 is SVGEGT. Per the study methods: How many nucleated cells were present was estimated from reference gene primer amplification. The protocol was immunoSEQ multiplex PCR, while the TCRdb copy is restricted to in-frame clones and leaves out a portion. V, J and clone size are taken as reported in that table, and D and trimming were inferred from the DNA itself. The sample gives roughly 160,000 clones, around 74% of which show up once; 2.5% to 3.5% is in the top ten. This entry comes from a study of blood T cell repertoires in COVID-19. Turning to the study itself: Both acute and convalescent COVID-19 samples were obtained from the United States, Italy and Spain. T cells, B-cell-depleted T cells, or PBMCs supplied cDNA or gDNA.

Material: peripheral blood. The TCR originated in a woman over 75 with acute or convalescent COVID-19. The rearrangement uses TRBV6-2 or TRBV6-3 and TRBJ1-3; D is undetermined. This chain's CDR3 is CASSFSGSGNTIYF. Here the CDR3 DNA reads TGTGCCAGCAGTTTTTCCGGCTCTGGAAACACCATATATTTT.